A single TCR beta chain is shown here with its context. Its antigen remains unknown. This entry comes from a study of STAT3 mutations in large granular lymphocyte leukemia. At the level of the study: Over half of T-LGLL patients had one or more immunosuppressive regimens.

Whole-study findings and limits: Sampling intervals varied between patients and samples. After therapy, about 35% of the 18 patients switched clonotypes, all new clones STAT3 wild type. At least one immunodominant TCR beta clonotype appeared in every T-cell large granular lymphocyte leukemia patient. Some patients had dominant TCR clones larger than their STAT3 mutant burden.

Clones were sequenced by immunoSEQ multiplex PCR, and TCRdb holds only the in-frame ones, with some missing. The sample consists of 10,000 to 15,000 clones, over 75% of them appearing once. This sequence was found in a human donor with T large granular lymphocyte leukemia. Some clones in this sample may be carry-over from other donors' samples. Sequenced sample: PBMCs.

The CDR3 region is CSVEGVGREADSYEQYF. The CDR3 DNA follows: TGCAGCGTCGAGGGGGTGGGACGGGAGGCCGACTCGTACGAGCAGTACTTC. This chain uses TRBV29-1 with TRBJ2-7; a weak D match, TRBD2 (7 bases). Per the germline V gene, CDR1 is SQVTM and CDR2 is ANQGSEA. V lost 6 bases and J 4 bases, leaving 28 bases between the germline ends. The CDR3 is 17 amino acids.